Presented here are 5 T cell receptor beta chains from one specimen sequenced in a study of T cells after yellow fever vaccination. TCRdb redid the calling of the 5' RACE reads with MiXCR, one entry per CDR3 protein. The table lists 70,000 or so distinct CDR3 sequences, 7.3% of them singletons, with 25% to 35% in the top ten. Sample: CD8+ T cells sorted from PBMCs, taken 10 days after the first yellow fever vaccination. The receptors originated from a man in his late teens or twenties who received the YFV17D yellow fever vaccine.

Ten or more counts support this clonotype. V is TRBV11-2 and J is TRBJ2-3; the D is unclear. This CDR3 is built from 12 residues. CDR1 is SGHAT and CDR2 is FQNNGV in the germline V gene. V lost 3 bases and J lost 6, with 7 bases in between. The CDR3 coding sequence is TGTGCCAGCAGCTTTTCAGCTGATACGCAGTATTTT. It encodes CASSFSADTQYF.

This clonotype was counted only a few times. The rearrangement links TRBV2 to TRBJ2-2; no reliable D call. Germline loops: CDR1 SNHLY, CDR2 FYNNEI. V lost 10 bases to trimming and J lost 7 bases, with 13 bases between them. The CDR3 runs to 12 residues. The chain's CDR3 is CAIKAGSGELFF. Here the CDR3 DNA reads TGTGCCATAAAAGCAGGTAGCGGGGAGCTGTTTTTT.

This clonotype has ten or more counts. The chain carries TRBV12-3 or TRBV12-4 and TRBJ2-3; 8 nucleotides align to TRBD2. V gave up 6 bases and J gave up 4 bases; unmatched junction bases: 12. This CDR3 has 16 amino acids. The CDR3 loop is CASSPWGSGASDTQYF. DNA for the CDR3: TGTGCCAGCAGCCCTTGGGGTAGCGGGGCCTCAGATACGCAGTATTTT.

This clonotype was found a few times. The rearrangement joins TRBV19 to TRBJ2-5; TRBD2 might be the D (6 bases). Germline V gene data show CDR1 as LNHDA and CDR2 as SQIVND (reference sequence). CDR3 length: 15 amino acids. V lost 6 bases and J 2 bases, leaving 16 bases between the germline ends. The CDR3 loop is CASSSNGRGQETQYF. The CDR3 bases are TGTGCCAGTAGCAGCAATGGGCGGGGTCAAGAGACCCAGTACTTC.

Ten or more counts support this clonotype. The genes are TRBV20-1 and TRBJ2-3; D gene unclear. Germline V gene lookup returns CDR1 DFQATT and CDR2 SNEGSKA (reference sequence). The CDR3 totals 11 residues. Trimming removed 7 bases from V and 2 bases from J, with 7 bases in between. The CDR3 bases are TGCAGTGACCGCCTCACAGATACGCAGTATTTT. It codes for CSDRLTDTQYF.